The rows below give T cell receptor beta chains drawn from one sample of a study of T-cell reconstitution after alpha-beta-depleted transplantation in children. TCRdb reprocessed the PCR reads with MiXCR, giving one entry per CDR3 protein. The table has about 610,000 distinct CDR3 sequences, about 10% seen once. The sequencing used PBMCs from the stem cell graft donor, collected from the stem cell graft. The receptors stem from a human donor who donated a stem cell graft to a child with acute myeloid leukemia. The CDR3 runs from the conserved cysteine through the conserved F or W. A D gene is named only where the DNA matches it firmly. Not all rows give a size; the values are once, few, many and, for expanded clones, a class.

cdr3_aa cdr3_nt v_call clone_size d_call j_call
CSARDRGSLSSYNEQFF TGCAGTGCTAGAGATAGGGGTTCACTGAGCTCCTACAATGAGCAGTTCTTC TRBV20-1 few - TRBJ2-1
CSVQGRDSGRLGETQYF TGCAGCGTCCAGGGGCGTGATAGCGGGAGGTTGGGTGAGACCCAGTACTTC TRBV29-1 few TRBD2 TRBJ2-5
CASSPASAQETQYF TGTGCCAGCTCACCGGCTAGCGCCCAAGAGACCCAGTACTTC TRBV18 - - TRBJ2-5
CSARGQSNYGYTF TGCAGTGCTAGGGGACAGTCGAACTATGGCTACACCTTC TRBV20-1 many TRBD1 TRBJ1-2
CASSATLTGELFF TGTGCCAGCAGCGCCACTTTGACCGGGGAGCTGTTTTTT TRBV11-1 - - TRBJ2-2
CSVETLGGYEQYF TGCAGCGTTGAGACCCTGGGGGGATACGAGCAGTACTTC TRBV29-1 many - TRBJ2-7
CASSQGLAGYIQYF TGCGCCAGCAGCCAAGGACTAGCGGGTTACATTCAGTACTTC TRBV4-3 few TRBD2 TRBJ2-4
CSAREGLGTGELFF TGCAGTGCTAGAGAGGGGCTAGGGACCGGGGAGCTGTTTTTT TRBV20-1 - - TRBJ2-2
CASSLLLGGVPYNEQFF TGTGCCAGCAGTTTACTGCTTGGGGGAGTTCCCTACAATGAGCAGTTCTTC TRBV12-3/TRBV12-4 few - TRBJ2-1
CSALDRGSRSNQPQHF TGCAGTGCGCTGGACAGGGGGAGTAGGAGCAATCAGCCCCAGCATTTT TRBV20-1 - TRBD1 TRBJ1-5
CASRPSGSFGELFF TGTGCCAGCAGGCCTAGCGGGAGTTTCGGGGAGCTGTTTTTT TRBV6-1 few TRBD2 TRBJ2-2
CSADPSARAYEQYF TGCAGTGCCGACCCTAGCGCTAGAGCCTACGAGCAGTACTTC TRBV20-1 - - TRBJ2-7
CSAPWTGGPGELFF TGCAGTGCCCCATGGACAGGGGGACCTGGGGAGCTGTTTTTT TRBV20-1 - TRBD1 TRBJ2-2
CASSPTGEANEQFF TGTGCCAGCAGTCCGACGGGGGAGGCAAATGAGCAGTTCTTC TRBV7-9 - - TRBJ2-1
CASMAGTGSSYEQYF TGTGCCAGCATGGCCGGGACAGGGAGTAGCTACGAGCAGTACTTC TRBV6-2/TRBV6-3 - TRBD1 TRBJ2-7
CASSEVGTAQHF TGTGCCAGCAGTGAAGTAGGTACGGCCCAGCATTTT TRBV2 few - TRBJ1-5
CASSSRPTSGSHAKRTGELFF TGTGCCAGCAGCTCCCGACCGACTAGCGGGAGCCACGCCAAACGTACCGGGGAGCTGTTTTTT TRBV7-2 many TRBD2 TRBJ2-2
CASSSGDYQDTQYF TGTGCCAGCAGCTCTGGGGACTACCAGGATACGCAGTATTTT TRBV5-5 - TRBD2 TRBJ2-3
CASSRGRNQIYNEQFF TGTGCCAGCAGCCGCGGACGGAACCAGATCTACAATGAGCAGTTCTTC TRBV7-9 - - TRBJ2-1
CSARDPRTSGSYEQYF TGCAGTGCTAGAGATCCCCGGACTAGCGGCTCCTACGAGCAGTACTTC TRBV20-1 - TRBD2 TRBJ2-7
CASSPLTPGTGGETQYF TGTGCCAGCAGTCCCTTAACCCCTGGGACAGGGGGTGAGACCCAGTACTTC TRBV27 - TRBD1 TRBJ2-5
CASRIAGGSSYEQYF TGTGCCAGCAGAATAGCGGGAGGGAGCTCCTACGAGCAGTACTTC TRBV7-8 - TRBD2 TRBJ2-7
CSASRSSDYKETQYF TGCAGTGCTAGTCGGAGCTCGGACTACAAAGAGACCCAGTACTTC TRBV20-1 - - TRBJ2-5
CSVPGPATNEKLFF TGCAGCGTCCCTGGACCAGCAACTAATGAAAAACTGTTTTTT TRBV29-1 - - TRBJ1-4
CASSLTGSQPQHF TGTGCCAGCAGTCTGACTGGGAGCCAGCCCCAGCATTTT TRBV12-3/TRBV12-4 few - TRBJ1-5
CAWREGLAGGETQYF TGTGCCTGGAGAGAGGGACTAGCGGGAGGGGAGACCCAGTACTTC TRBV30 few TRBD2 TRBJ2-5
CAISEEGRTGELFF TGTGCCATCAGTGAGGAGGGTCGCACCGGGGAGCTGTTTTTT TRBV10-3 many - TRBJ2-2
CSAVEGQRNQPQHF TGCAGTGCAGTCGAGGGGCAGAGAAATCAGCCCCAGCATTTT TRBV20-1 few - TRBJ1-5
CASSSLDSLQGYTF TGCGCCAGCAGCTCGTTGGACAGCTTGCAGGGCTACACCTTC TRBV5-1 few - TRBJ1-2
CASSLVRSGTFSYNEQFF TGCGCCAGCAGCTTGGTACGTAGCGGGACGTTCTCCTACAATGAGCAGTTCTTC TRBV5-1 - TRBD2 TRBJ2-1
CASSLRGAGGLYEQFF TGTGCCAGCAGTTTAAGGGGAGCGGGAGGGCTTTATGAGCAGTTCTTC TRBV12-3/TRBV12-4 - TRBD2 TRBJ2-1
CASSPGSGSYNSPLHF TGTGCCAGCAGCCCAGGAAGTGGCTCCTATAATTCACCCCTCCACTTT TRBV13 - - TRBJ1-6
CSVEDLDSRSSYEQYF TGCAGCGTTGAAGATTTAGACTCCAGGAGCTCCTACGAGCAGTACTTC TRBV29-1 few - TRBJ2-7
CSATPMGGRNQPQHF TGCAGTGCTACCCCGATGGGGGGCCGCAATCAGCCCCAGCATTTT TRBV20-1 - - TRBJ1-5
CASSVGAGESNEQFF TGTGCCAGCAGCGTAGGGGCGGGAGAATCCAATGAGCAGTTCTTC TRBV6-4 many TRBD2 TRBJ2-1
CASSSDRSSYNEQFF TGTGCCAGCAGTTCGGATAGAAGCTCCTACAATGAGCAGTTCTTC TRBV12-3/TRBV12-4 - - TRBJ2-1
CSARDLGTSGGRGYNEQFF TGCAGTGCTAGAGATCTTGGGACTAGCGGGGGGAGAGGGTACAATGAGCAGTTCTTC TRBV20-1 few TRBD2 TRBJ2-1
CASTPDSRVSGELFF TGTGCCAGCACCCCGGACTCTCGGGTATCCGGGGAGCTGTTTTTT TRBV6-2/TRBV6-3 few - TRBJ2-2
CSARVLTSGNGEQYF TGCAGTGCTAGAGTCCTGACTAGCGGGAACGGCGAGCAGTACTTC TRBV20-1 few TRBD2 TRBJ2-7
CASSLSLGGAHEKLFF TGCGCCAGCAGCTTGTCATTGGGGGGCGCACATGAAAAACTGTTTTTT TRBV5-1 many - TRBJ1-4
CASSPISGTSMVF TGTGCCAGCAGCCCTATCTCAGGGACTAGTATGGTCTTC TRBV7-2 many TRBD2 TRBJ2-1
CAIALAGDGETQYF TGTGCCATCGCTCTAGCGGGAGATGGAGAGACCCAGTACTTC TRBV10-3 many TRBD2 TRBJ2-5
CASSQDPPKRTTLRTSTDTQYF TGCGCCAGCAGCCAAGATCCCCCTAAGCGGACCACTTTACGAACTAGCACAGATACGCAGTATTTT TRBV4-1 - - TRBJ2-3
CASSRDTYTGELFF TGTGCCAGCAGCCGAGACACCTACACCGGGGAGCTGTTTTTT TRBV3-1 - - TRBJ2-2
CASSDHPGMMSLHTEAFF TGTGCCAGCAGCGACCACCCGGGAATGATGAGTTTGCACACTGAAGCTTTCTTT TRBV9 - - TRBJ1-1
CASSYSIIGENTQYF TGTGCCAGCAGTTACTCGATAATCGGCGAAAATACGCAGTATTTT TRBV6-5 many - TRBJ2-3
CAISDGVQGGTEAFF TGTGCCATCAGTGATGGGGTTCAGGGCGGTACTGAAGCTTTCTTT TRBV10-3 many - TRBJ1-1
CASSYPGTSGKRGYNEQFF TGTGCCAGCAGTTACCCCGGGACTAGCGGGAAGCGGGGCTACAATGAGCAGTTCTTC TRBV6-2/TRBV6-3 few TRBD2 TRBJ2-1
CASSLAWANYNEQVF TGCGCCAGCAGCTTGGCCTGGGCGAACTACAATGAGCAGGTCTTC TRBV5-1 many - TRBJ2-1
CASSIGQPSQPQHF TGTGCCAGTAGTATTGGACAGCCAAGTCAGCCCCAGCATTTT TRBV19 - - TRBJ1-5
CASSFSPGDTEAFF TGTGCCAGCAGCTTCTCCCCCGGAGACACTGAAGCTTTCTTT TRBV7-2 - - TRBJ1-1
CASITDRVGEQFF TGCGCCAGCATCACGGACAGGGTGGGGGAGCAGTTCTTC TRBV5-1 - TRBD1 TRBJ2-1
CSANPDRVNTDTQYF TGCAGTGCTAATCCTGACAGGGTGAACACAGATACGCAGTATTTT TRBV20-1 few TRBD1 TRBJ2-3
CASSLGRDTKETQYF TGTGCCAGCAGCTTAGGCCGGGACACGAAAGAGACCCAGTACTTC TRBV11-2 - - TRBJ2-5